Described below is a single TCR beta chain sequence and its context. TCRdb's table, derived via immunoSEQ multiplex PCR, lists solely in-frame clones and lacks some. The sample carries roughly 2 million clones, just under 95% recorded once. The data belong to a study of shared clonotypes between healthy human individuals. Terminally differentiated effector memory CD45RA+ cells were left out of the naive CD8 fraction, which was CD45RO-negative and positively selected for CCR7. Per the germline V gene, CDR1 is GTSNPN and CDR2 is SVGIG (reference sequence). The CDR3 extends over 14 amino acids. V dropped 0 bases and J dropped 5 bases, with 13 bases sitting between them.

The rearrangement joins TRBV30 to TRBJ1-1; D is unresolved. This TCR was recovered from a young man in good health. Material for sequencing was naive CD8+ T cells sorted from blood. CDR3 region: CAWSVSGLATEAFF. In nucleotides, the CDR3 is TGTGCCTGGAGTGTAAGCGGACTTGCGACTGAAGCTTTCTTT.